This TCR beta chain derives from a study of blood T cell repertoires in COVID-19. The germline CDR1 and CDR2 sequences are MNHEY and SVGEGT. V was pared by 5 bases and J by 2 bases, with 21 bases of the junction left unmatched. The CDR3 runs to 20 residues. In the study's own analysis: Reference gene primer amplification gave estimated nucleated cell counts. Here immunoSEQ multiplex PCR was the method, and the copy in TCRdb shows in-frame clones only, minus some. From that table come the V and J calls and clone size; the DNA was used to work out D and trimming. The sample includes about 160,000 clones, 80% to 90% of them seen just once. Seattle patients were enrolled while actively infected and followed longitudinally.

The clonotype originates from a man in his late teens or twenties with COVID-19, enrolled during active disease. The sequenced sample was peripheral blood. The chain is built from TRBV6-2 or TRBV6-3 and TRBJ2-3, with 8 bases fitting TRBD2. CDR3 protein: CASSPSYSGIRLTYTDTQYF. The CDR3, as DNA: TGTGCCAGCAGTCCGTCCTATAGCGGGATTCGCCTCACTTACACAGATACGCAGTATTTT.